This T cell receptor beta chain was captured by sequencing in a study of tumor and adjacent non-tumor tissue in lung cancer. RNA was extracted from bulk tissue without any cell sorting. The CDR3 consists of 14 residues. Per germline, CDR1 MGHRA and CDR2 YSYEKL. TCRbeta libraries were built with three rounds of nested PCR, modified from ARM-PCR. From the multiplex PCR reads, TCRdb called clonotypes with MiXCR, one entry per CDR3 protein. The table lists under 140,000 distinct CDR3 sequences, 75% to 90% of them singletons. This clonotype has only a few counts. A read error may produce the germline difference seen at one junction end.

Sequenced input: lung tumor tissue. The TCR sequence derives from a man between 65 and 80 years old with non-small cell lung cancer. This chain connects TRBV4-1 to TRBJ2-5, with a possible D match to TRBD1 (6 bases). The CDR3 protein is CASSQQWGQEIQYF. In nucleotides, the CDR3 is TGCGCCAGCAGTCAGCAGTGGGGACAAGAGATCCAGTACTTC.